The following is a T cell receptor (beta chain) sequence with its context. What it recognizes is unknown. Stated treatment: some 20 received Ad26.COV2.S at low or high dose, single or two shots; roughly 5 received placebo; per-sample allocation not given. Sampling was done on day 63 after the first vaccine or placebo injection. Vaccination employed an Ad26 vector expressing the Wuhan-strain SARS-CoV-2 spike. Trimming shortened V by 4 bases and J by 3 bases, and 11 bases separated the two germline ends. The germline gives CDR1 SGHDT, CDR2 YYEEEE. The length of the CDR3 is 14 residues. This record belongs to a study of Ad26.COV2.S vaccination and SARS-CoV-2 variants. Looking at the study overall: Donor participated within the Ad26.COV2.S arm of the COV1001 trial. Ad26.COV2.S, an intramuscular injection, was given once or twice 56 days apart.

Study-wide points: Reported post-vaccination CD8+ and CD4+ T cell responses to spike showed substantial breadth.

Some clones are missing from TCRdb's copy, which holds only in-frame ones; the method was immunoSEQ multiplex PCR. The data hold about 400,000 clones, with 75% to 90% observed a single time. The V gene is TRBV5-6, the J gene TRBJ1-5; tentatively, D is TRBD1 (5 bases). This specimen consisted of peripheral blood, obtained in a trial of Ad26.COV2.S vaccine versus placebo. The clonotype comes from a person aged 18 to 59 who received the Ad26.COV2.S COVID-19 vaccine or a placebo. The CDR3 here is CASSGGVYNQPQHF. The CDR3 nucleotides read TGTGCCAGCAGCGGGGGGGTTTACAATCAGCCCCAGCATTTT.